This T cell receptor beta chain was identified during a study of post-analysis software for immune sequencing data. Study-level findings and limits: Controls showed lower frequencies than patients for a few TRBV segments, and TRBV5-6, TRBV5-1 and TRBV20-1 were among these. Comparison with controls showed significantly lower normalized Chao1 diversity in multiple sclerosis patients.

Every TCR beta cDNA library bore unique molecular identifiers. cDNA molecules numbering about 480,000 came from around 1 to 10 million T cells. MiXCR, applied by TCRdb to the PCR reads, yields one record per CDR3 protein. Of approximately 360,000 distinct CDR3 sequences in the sample, roughly 30% were seen once. The length of the CDR3 is 15 residues. Germline lookup yields CDR1 SNHLY and CDR2 FYNNEI. Trimming cost V 5 bases and J 3 bases; bases outside gene matches: 7. About this clonotype itself: Its antigen is still unknown.

This TCR was sampled from a girl between 5 and 17 years old with multiple sclerosis. The chain employs TRBV2 and TRBJ2-3, with 8 bases identical to TRBD2. Sequencing was done on a sample of blood. DNA for the CDR3: TGTGCCAGCAGTAGGACTAGCCTTGATACAGATACGCAGTATTTT. As protein: CASSRTSLDTDTQYF.